The rows below give T cell receptor beta chains drawn from one sample of a study of identical twins. From the 5' RACE reads, TCRdb called clonotypes with MiXCR, one entry per CDR3 protein. The data hold approximately 230,000 distinct CDR3 sequences, with 6% to 7% observed a single time. These data were also filed under a second study, of T cells expressing NK-cell markers.

Material: CD8+ T cells sorted from blood. The receptor source for this set is a young woman in good health. The CDR3 runs from the conserved cysteine through the conserved F or W. The D gene is left open where the match is weak. Size is omitted from some rows. Given values are once, few, many or a class for expanded clones.

V gene: TRBV30
clone size: few
J gene: TRBJ2-7
D gene: TRBD1
CDR3 protein: CAWEGQGAAYEQYF
CDR3 DNA: TGTGCCTGGGAGGGACAGGGGGCCGCCTACGAGCAGTACTTC

V gene: TRBV3-1
clone size: -
J gene: TRBJ1-1
D gene: -
CDR3 protein: CASRPTTENTEAFF
CDR3 DNA: TGTGCCAGCAGACCTACTACAGAGAACACTGAAGCTTTCTTT

V gene: TRBV4-2
clone size: many
J gene: TRBJ2-3
D gene: TRBD1
CDR3 protein: CASSQAGTGGSTDTQYF
CDR3 DNA: TGTGCCAGCAGCCAAGCTGGGACAGGGGGAAGCACAGATACGCAGTATTTT

V gene: TRBV20-1
clone size: -
J gene: TRBJ2-4
D gene: -
CDR3 protein: CSARLDGGRAKNIQYF
CDR3 DNA: TGCAGTGCTAGATTAGATGGGGGACGGGCCAAAAACATTCAGTACTTC

V gene: TRBV4-2
clone size: many
J gene: TRBJ2-7
D gene: TRBD2
CDR3 protein: CASSQRLAGAYEQYF
CDR3 DNA: TGTGCCAGCAGCCAAAGACTAGCGGGGGCCTACGAGCAGTACTTC

V gene: TRBV7-6
clone size: -
J gene: TRBJ1-6
D gene: -
CDR3 protein: CASSLEGQGYNSPLHF
CDR3 DNA: TGTGCCAGCAGCTTAGAAGGGCAGGGGTATAATTCACCCCTCCACTTT

V gene: TRBV5-1
clone size: -
J gene: TRBJ2-5
D gene: -
CDR3 protein: CASSPAGVQETQYF
CDR3 DNA: TGCGCCAGCAGCCCCGCCGGGGTCCAAGAGACCCAGTACTTC

V gene: TRBV5-1
clone size: -
J gene: TRBJ2-1
D gene: TRBD2
CDR3 protein: CASSSPKRELTYNEQFF
CDR3 DNA: TGCGCCAGCAGCTCCCCTAAGCGGGAGCTTACCTACAATGAGCAGTTCTTC

V gene: TRBV6-2/TRBV6-3
clone size: -
J gene: TRBJ1-3
D gene: -
CDR3 protein: CASSYWNVGNTIYF
CDR3 DNA: TGTGCCAGCAGTTACTGGAACGTCGGAAACACCATATATTTT

V gene: TRBV3-1
clone size: -
J gene: TRBJ2-7
D gene: TRBD1
CDR3 protein: CASSMPRDRASYEQYF
CDR3 DNA: TGTGCCAGCAGCATGCCGCGGGACAGGGCTTCCTACGAGCAGTACTTC

V gene: TRBV5-6
clone size: few
J gene: TRBJ2-7
D gene: TRBD1
CDR3 protein: CASSQGTGMIYEQYF
CDR3 DNA: TGTGCCAGCAGCCAGGGGACAGGGATGATCTACGAGCAGTACTTC

V gene: TRBV29-1
clone size: -
J gene: TRBJ1-2
D gene: TRBD1
CDR3 protein: CSVEVRTGTGYGYTF
CDR3 DNA: TGCAGCGTTGAAGTACGGACCGGGACAGGGTACGGCTACACCTTC

V gene: TRBV7-6
clone size: -
J gene: TRBJ1-1
D gene: -
CDR3 protein: CASSLDRGGGEAFF
CDR3 DNA: TGTGCCAGCAGCTTAGATCGGGGGGGGGGTGAAGCTTTCTTT

V gene: TRBV28
clone size: many
J gene: TRBJ1-2
D gene: -
CDR3 protein: CASSFFGGYTF
CDR3 DNA: TGTGCCAGCAGTTTCTTCGGAGGCTACACCTTC

V gene: TRBV12-5
clone size: -
J gene: TRBJ2-1
D gene: -
CDR3 protein: CATLTGSLVNEQFF
CDR3 DNA: TGTGCTACACTCACAGGGTCCCTAGTCAATGAGCAGTTCTTC

V gene: TRBV20-1
clone size: few
J gene: TRBJ2-1
D gene: -
CDR3 protein: CSARVRDNEQFF
CDR3 DNA: TGCAGTGCTAGAGTCCGAGACAATGAGCAGTTCTTC

V gene: TRBV7-9
clone size: many
J gene: TRBJ2-2
D gene: -
CDR3 protein: CASSRGTDTGELFF
CDR3 DNA: TGTGCCAGCAGCAGGGGGACGGACACCGGGGAGCTGTTTTTT

V gene: TRBV5-1
clone size: few
J gene: TRBJ2-7
D gene: TRBD1
CDR3 protein: CASSLTGAISYEQYF
CDR3 DNA: TGCGCCAGCAGCTTGACAGGGGCCATCTCCTACGAGCAGTACTTC

V gene: TRBV7-2
clone size: few
J gene: TRBJ2-1
D gene: -
CDR3 protein: CASMSMEGSSYNEQFF
CDR3 DNA: TGTGCCAGCATGTCAATGGAGGGGAGCTCCTACAATGAGCAGTTCTTC